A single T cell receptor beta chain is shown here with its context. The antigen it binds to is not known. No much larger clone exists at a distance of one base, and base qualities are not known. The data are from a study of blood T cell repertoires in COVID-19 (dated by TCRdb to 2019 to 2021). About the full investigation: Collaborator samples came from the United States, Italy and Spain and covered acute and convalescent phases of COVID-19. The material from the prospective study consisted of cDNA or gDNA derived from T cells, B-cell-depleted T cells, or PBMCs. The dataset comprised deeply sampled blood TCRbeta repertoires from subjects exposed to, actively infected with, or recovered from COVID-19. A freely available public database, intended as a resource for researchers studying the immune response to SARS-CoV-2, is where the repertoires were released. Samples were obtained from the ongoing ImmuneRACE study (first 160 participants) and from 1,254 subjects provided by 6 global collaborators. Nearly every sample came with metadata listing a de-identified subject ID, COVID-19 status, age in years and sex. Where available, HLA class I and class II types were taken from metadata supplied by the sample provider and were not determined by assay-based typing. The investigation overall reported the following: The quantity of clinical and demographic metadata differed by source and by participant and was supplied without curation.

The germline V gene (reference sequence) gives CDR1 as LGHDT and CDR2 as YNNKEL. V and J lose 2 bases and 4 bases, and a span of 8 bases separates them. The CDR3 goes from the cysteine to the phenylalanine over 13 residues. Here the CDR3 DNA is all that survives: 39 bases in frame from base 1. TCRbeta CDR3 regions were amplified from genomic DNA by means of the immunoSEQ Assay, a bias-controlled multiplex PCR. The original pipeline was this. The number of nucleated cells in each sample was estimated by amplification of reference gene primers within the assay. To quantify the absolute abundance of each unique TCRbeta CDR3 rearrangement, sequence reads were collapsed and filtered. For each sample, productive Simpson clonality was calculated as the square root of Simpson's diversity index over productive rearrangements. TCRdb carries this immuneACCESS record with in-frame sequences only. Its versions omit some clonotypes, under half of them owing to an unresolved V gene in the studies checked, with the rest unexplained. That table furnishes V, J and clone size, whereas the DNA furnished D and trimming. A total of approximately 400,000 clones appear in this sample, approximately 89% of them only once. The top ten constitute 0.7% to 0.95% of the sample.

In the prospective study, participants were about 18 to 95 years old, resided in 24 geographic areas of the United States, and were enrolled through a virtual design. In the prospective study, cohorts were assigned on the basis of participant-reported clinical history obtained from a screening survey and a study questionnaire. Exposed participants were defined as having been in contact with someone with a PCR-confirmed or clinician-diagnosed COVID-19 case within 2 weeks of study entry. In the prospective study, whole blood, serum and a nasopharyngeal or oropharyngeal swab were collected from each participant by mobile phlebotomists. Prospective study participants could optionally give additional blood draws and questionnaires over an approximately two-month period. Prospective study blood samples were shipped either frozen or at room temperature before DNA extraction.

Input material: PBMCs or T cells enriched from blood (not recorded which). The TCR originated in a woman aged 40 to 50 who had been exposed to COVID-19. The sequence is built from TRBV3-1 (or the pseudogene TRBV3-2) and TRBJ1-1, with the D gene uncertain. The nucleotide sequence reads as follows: TGTGCCAGCAGCCAAAAAGAGGTCACTGAAGCTTTCTTT. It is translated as CASSQKEVTEAFF.